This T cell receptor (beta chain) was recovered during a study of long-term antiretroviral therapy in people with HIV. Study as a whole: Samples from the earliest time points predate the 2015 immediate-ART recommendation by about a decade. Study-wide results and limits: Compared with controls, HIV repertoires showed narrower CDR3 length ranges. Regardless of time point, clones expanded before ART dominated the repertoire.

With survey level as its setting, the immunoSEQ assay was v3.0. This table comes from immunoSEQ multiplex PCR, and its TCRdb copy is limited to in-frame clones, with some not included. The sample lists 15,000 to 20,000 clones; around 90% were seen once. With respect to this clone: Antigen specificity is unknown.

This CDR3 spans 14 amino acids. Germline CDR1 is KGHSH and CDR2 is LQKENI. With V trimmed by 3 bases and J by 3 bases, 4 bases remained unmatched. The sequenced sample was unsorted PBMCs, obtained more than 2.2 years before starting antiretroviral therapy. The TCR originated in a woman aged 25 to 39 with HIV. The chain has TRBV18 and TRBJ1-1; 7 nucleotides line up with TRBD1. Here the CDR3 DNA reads TGTGCCAGCTCACCTCAGGGGGATTACACTGAAGCTTTCTTT. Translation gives CASSPQGDYTEAFF.